This T cell receptor beta chain was captured in a study of cytomegalovirus exposure and HLA in healthy donors. Study-wide results and caveats: Being indistinguishable, some V segments were excluded, TRBV6-2 and TRBV6-3 among them.

Researchers ran the PCR with 60 Vbeta and 13 Jbeta primers. Method: immunoSEQ multiplex PCR; TCRdb's copy keeps in-frame clones and lacks some. This sample yields approximately 140,000 clones, of which approximately 71% are seen a single time; 4% to 6% belongs to the top ten. The CDR3 loop spans 12 amino acids. CDR1 SEHNR and CDR2 FQNEAQ come from the germline V gene (reference sequence). Trimming took 1 base from V and 12 from J, leaving 10 bases between them. As to this clone: Its target is not known.

The sample comprised PBMCs. This TCR derives from a woman aged 50 to 65 in good health and CMV-seronegative. The chain uses TRBV7-9 and TRBJ2-1; no firm D call. CDR3 sequence reads: CASSLEARMQFF. The CDR3 region has the DNA TGTGCCAGCAGCTTAGAGGCCAGGATGCAGTTCTTC.